The 18 T cell receptor beta chains given below trace back to one sample, sequenced in a study of shared clonotypes between healthy human individuals. Naive CD8 populations comprised CD45RO-negative cells positively selected for CCR7, excluding terminally differentiated effector memory CD45RA+ cells. Profiled with immunoSEQ multiplex PCR; TCRdb holds only in-frame clones, not every one. Among millions of clones, around 93% were seen once, and the ten largest hold about 1.5%. Sequencing used naive CD8+ T cells from PBMCs. The receptors were gathered from a man aged 18 to 35 in good health. Some clones in this sample may be carry-over from other donors' samples.

The gene calls are TRBV28 and TRBJ2-2; 11 nucleotides align to TRBD2. Per the germline V gene, CDR1 is MDHEN and CDR2 is SYDVKM. With V trimmed by 4 bases and J by 4 bases, 5 bases remained unmatched. The CDR3 totals 16 residues. The CDR3, as DNA: TGTGCCAGCAGTTCGACTAGCGGGGTGTTCACCGGGGAGCTGTTTTTT. It codes for CASSSTSGVFTGELFF. The full variable domain, completed using reference TRBV28 and TRBJ2-2, is DVKVTQSSRYLVKRTGEKVFLECVQDMDHENMFWYRQDPGLGLRLIYFSYDVKMKEKGDIPEGYSVSREKKERFSLILESASTNQTSMYLCASSSTSGVFTGELFFGEGSRLTVL.

V and J are TRBV14 and TRBJ2-1; 8 bases fit TRBD2. The ends lost 2 bases at V and 5 bases at J; junction bases unmatched: 5. The germline V gene has CDR1 SGHDN and CDR2 FVKESK. There are 15 residues in the CDR3. CDR3 protein: CASSQLAGLNNEQFF. The CDR3 DNA reads as TGTGCCAGCAGCCAACTAGCGGGCCTTAACAATGAGCAGTTCTTC.

This clone appeared a few times. The rearrangement uses TRBV27 and TRBJ1-1, with a possible D match to TRBD1 (6 bases). CDR1 is MNHEY and CDR2 is SMNVEV in the germline V gene (reference sequence). The V and J ends lost 1 base and 3 bases respectively, with 12 bases between them. This CDR3 spans 15 amino acids. In DNA, the CDR3 is TGTGCCAGCAGTTTATGGCTTGGGGGCGACACTGAAGCTTTCTTT. It is translated as CASSLWLGGDTEAFF.

This chain connects TRBV9 to TRBJ1-3, with no clear D. The V and J ends lost 1 base and 1 base respectively, with 15 bases between them. CDR3 length equals 17 residues. Germline loops: CDR1 SGDLS, CDR2 YYNGEE. Here the CDR3 DNA reads TGTGCCAGCAGCGTAAGTGACCGCCGGTGGTCTGGAAACACCATATATTTT. It specifies CASSVSDRRWSGNTIYF.

The chain combines TRBV30 with TRBJ2-1; 7 bases fit TRBD2. The CDR3 contains 14 residues. Germline values: CDR1 GTSNPN, CDR2 SVGIG (reference sequence). V shed 3 bases and J 0 bases; nucleotides not matched to a gene: 2. The CDR3 loop is CAWSASGSYNEQFF. CDR3 nucleotide sequence: TGTGCCTGGAGCGCTAGCGGCTCCTACAATGAGCAGTTCTTC.

V gene TRBV9 combines with J gene TRBJ2-1, with D hard to call. This CDR3 has 12 residues. CDR1 is SGDLS and CDR2 is YYNGEE in the germline V gene. V was clipped by 3 bases and J by 8 bases, with 9 bases between them. The CDR3 coding sequence is TGTGCCAGCAGCGGGTTAGGATATGAGCAGTTCTTC. Its protein product is CASSGLGYEQFF.

The chain is built from TRBV27 and TRBJ2-1, with a possible D match to TRBD2 (6 bases). From germline, CDR1 is MNHEY and CDR2 SMNVEV (reference sequence). The CDR3 has 14 amino acids. Trimming stripped 8 bases from V and 2 bases from J, with 13 bases between. CDR3 in amino acids: CASAGTSPYNEQFF. CDR3 sequence (DNA): TGTGCCAGCGCTGGGACTTCGCCCTACAATGAGCAGTTCTTC.

V and J are TRBV4-3 and TRBJ2-1; 7 bases agree with TRBD2. Germline V CDR1 and CDR2: LGHNA, YSLEER. CDR3 length: 15 amino acids. The J segment lost 8 bases and the V segment lost 0 bases, leaving 7 bases of the junction unmatched. The CDR3 coding sequence is TGCGCCAGCAGCCAAGATGGGGGAGGGCCCGATGAGCAGTTCTTC. It codes for CASSQDGGGPDEQFF.

V is TRBV7-9 and J is TRBJ2-1; D is unresolved. The CDR3 length is 14 residues. Trimming stripped 4 bases from V and 9 bases from J, with 16 bases between. Germline V gene data show CDR1 as SEHNR and CDR2 as FQNEAQ (reference sequence). CDR3 sequence: CASSSARGEIEQFF. The CDR3 DNA sequence: TGTGCCAGCAGCTCAGCGAGAGGCGAAATTGAGCAGTTCTTC.

J is TRBJ2-7 and V is TRBV13; the D gene is possibly TRBD2 (7 bases). This CDR3 has 13 amino acids. Germline V gives CDR1 PRHDT, CDR2 FYEKMQ (reference sequence). V shed 4 bases and J shed 4 bases, with 11 bases lying between them. The CDR3 DNA reads TGTGCCAGCAGCTCAGGGGAGGGGTACGAGCAGTACTTC. The encoded protein is CASSSGEGYEQYF.

This chain uses TRBV13 with TRBJ2-1; TRBD2 agrees at 7 bases. Germline CDR1 reads PRHDT; CDR2 reads FYEKMQ (reference sequence). The CDR3 is 12 amino acids. V lost 4 bases to trimming and J lost 9 bases; unmatched junction nucleotides: 3. In DNA form, the CDR3 reads TGTGCCAGCAGCTGGACTAGTGGTGAGCAGTTCTTC. Translating gives CASSWTSGEQFF.

This clone was seen once. V usage is TRBV4-1 and J usage is TRBJ1-5; a possible D gene is TRBD1 (6 bases). V dropped 0 bases and J dropped 4 bases, with 10 bases sitting between them. The CDR3 has 15 amino acids. The germline gives CDR1 MGHRA, CDR2 YSYEKL. The CDR3 region has the DNA TGCGCCAGCAGCCAAGACAGGGGAGCAAATCAGCCCCAGCATTTT. This gives the protein CASSQDRGANQPQHF.

This clone was recorded once. Other nucleotide sequences in the sample specify the same CDR3. V is TRBV28 and J is TRBJ2-7; 8 bases fit TRBD1. Germline V gene sequence: CDR1 MDHEN, CDR2 SYDVKM. Trimming at V came to 4 bases and at J to 1 base, leaving 6 bases not matched to a gene. The CDR3 is 15 amino acids. CDR3 sequence reads: CASSSIRDRSYEQYF. Here the CDR3 DNA reads TGTGCCAGCAGTTCCATCCGGGACAGGTCCTACGAGCAGTACTTC. The variable domain in full, completed from reference TRBV28 and TRBJ2-7, reads DVKVTQSSRYLVKRTGEKVFLECVQDMDHENMFWYRQDPGLGLRLIYFSYDVKMKEKGDIPEGYSVSREKKERFSLILESASTNQTSMYLCASSSIRDRSYEQYFGPGTRLTVT.

The V gene is TRBV5-1, the J gene TRBJ2-7; tentatively, D is TRBD1 (6 bases). The V end was cut by 3 bases, the J end by 2 bases, with 9 bases between. The CDR3 covers 13 residues. Germline CDR1 is SGHRS and CDR2 is YFSETQ. The CDR3 loop is CASSSGHPYEQYF. In DNA, the CDR3 is TGCGCCAGCAGCTCGGGACATCCCTACGAGCAGTACTTC.

The chain recombines TRBV10-3 with TRBJ1-1; no clear D gene. V was clipped by 1 base and J by 5 bases, with 14 bases between them. CDR3 length: 15 residues. Looked up from germline, CDR1 is ENHRY and CDR2 is SYGVKD. The CDR3, as DNA: TGTGCCATCAGTGAGTGGGATTTTGAAGGGACTGAAGCTTTCTTT. It specifies CAISEWDFEGTEAFF.

This clone has just one count. CDR3 sequence reads: CASSLHHSQETQYF. In DNA form, the CDR3 reads TGTGCCAGCAGCTTACATCACAGCCAAGAGACCCAGTACTTC. V is TRBV13 and J is TRBJ2-5; the D is unclear. Trimming removed 2 bases at V and 1 base at J, with 8 bases between. Germline V CDR1 and CDR2: PRHDT, FYEKMQ (reference sequence). This CDR3 spans 14 amino acids.

As for this clone: The same CDR3 can be traced to other DNA sequences in this sample. This chain joins TRBV7-6 and TRBJ2-2, with D hard to call. The CDR3 sequence is 12 residues long. V lost 6 bases and J lost 5, with 7 bases in between. Germline lookup yields CDR1 SGHVS and CDR2 FNYEAQ. The CDR3 sequence is CASSPRTGELFF. The DNA of the CDR3 is TGTGCCAGCAGTCCGAGGACCGGGGAGCTGTTTTTT.

The chain recombines TRBV6-1 with TRBJ1-1; no definite D call. Germline CDR1 MNHNS, CDR2 SASEGT. This CDR3 comprises 14 residues. V was shortened by 2 bases and J by 2 bases, with 9 bases between the two germline ends. CDR3 DNA sequence: TGTGCCAGCAGTGAACTGGGCCTAAACACTGAAGCTTTCTTT. This codes for CASSELGLNTEAFF.